The next 14 T cell receptor beta chains were all read from a single sample in a study of patients and donors after allogeneic stem cell transplantation. TCRdb re-analysed the RT-PCR reads in MiXCR, keeping a single row per CDR3 protein. The profile shows some 960,000 distinct CDR3 sequences, 15% to 20% of them singletons. The specimen was blood, either unsorted or a sorted T cell fraction (not recorded which). The receptors were gathered from a human donor who was either an allogeneic HSCT recipient or a stem cell or donor lymphocyte infusion donor (not recorded which). It is not recorded whose cells these are; they may come from a transplant donor.

A few counts support this clonotype. V usage is TRBV5-6 and J usage is TRBJ1-2, with 7 bases that match TRBD1. The CDR3 is 17 residues long. V trimming: 4 bases; J trimming: 8 bases; junction bases outside the gene matches: 20. Germline-derived CDR1 and CDR2 are SGHDT and YYEEEE. CDR3 coding DNA: TGTGCCAGCAGCGTCGGGCGAAAAGGGGGCGCCTTGGGAGGCTACACCTTC. Amino acids: CASSVGRKGGALGGYTF.

This clonotype was picked up a small number of times. The rearrangement links TRBV5-6 to TRBJ2-3, with D perhaps TRBD1 (6 bases). Trimming cost V 2 bases and J 3 bases, with 13 bases left between them. This CDR3 spans 15 amino acids. CDR1 is SGHDT and CDR2 is YYEEEE in the germline V gene. The CDR3 is CASSFGTGITDTQYF. In DNA form, the CDR3 reads TGTGCCAGCAGCTTCGGTACAGGGATAACAGATACGCAGTATTTT.

The rearrangement links TRBV18 to TRBJ2-3; TRBD1 is a possible D gene (5 bases). This CDR3 has 16 amino acids. Per the germline V gene, CDR1 is KGHSH and CDR2 is LQKENI. V was trimmed by 2 bases and J by 4 bases, leaving 16 bases between them. CDR3 in DNA: TGTGCCAGCTCACCAGACCGCAGGGCGGTCTCAGATACGCAGTATTTT. Its translation: CASSPDRRAVSDTQYF.

The chain links TRBV7-2 to TRBJ1-4; tentative D call: TRBD1 (5 bases). The CDR3 is 13 residues long. The germline gives CDR1 SGHTA, CDR2 FQGNSA. V dropped 5 bases and J dropped 7 bases, with 11 bases sitting between them. CDR3 sequence reads: CASSPGGVEKLFF. The CDR3 bases are TGTGCCAGCAGCCCCGGAGGGGTTGAAAAACTGTTTTTT.

The CDR3, as DNA: TGTGCCAGCAGCTTAGGGACTAGCGGGGGGGCCGAGGAGACCCAGTACTTC. Protein sequence: CASSLGTSGGAEETQYF. The chain has TRBV11-2 and TRBJ2-5, with 15 positions matching TRBD2. The CDR3 spans 17 residues. Germline V gene data show CDR1 as SGHAT and CDR2 as FQNNGV. The trim removed 1 base at V and 5 bases at J, leaving 5 bases unmatched.

The table lists this clonotype with a few counts. This rearrangement joins TRBV12-3 or TRBV12-4 to TRBJ1-1; D is unresolved. V was shortened by 3 bases and J by 2 bases, with 13 bases between the two germline ends. The CDR3 is 15 amino acids. In DNA form, the CDR3 reads TGTGCCAGCAGTTTGGTTAAACACAGAAACACTGAAGCTTTCTTT. Residues: CASSLVKHRNTEAFF.

This clonotype turned up a few times. The V call is TRBV5-6, the J call TRBJ2-5, with 8 bases fitting TRBD1. The CDR3 runs 14 residues. V gave up 2 bases and J gave up 5 bases; unmatched junction bases: 5. Per the germline V gene, CDR1 is SGHDT and CDR2 is YYEEEE. CDR3 amino acids: CASSFRTGRETQYF. The CDR3 region has the DNA TGTGCCAGCAGCTTCAGGACAGGGCGGGAGACCCAGTACTTC.

CDR3 sequence reads: CASSLKGPTDTQYF. CDR3 in DNA: TGTGCCAGCAGTTTAAAGGGACCAACAGATACGCAGTATTTT. The chain uses TRBV12-3 or TRBV12-4 and TRBJ2-3; D may be TRBD1 or TRBD2 (5 bases each). This CDR3 has 14 amino acids. Trimming stripped 2 bases from V and 3 bases from J, with 9 bases between.

The gene calls are TRBV5-1 and TRBJ1-3; the match to TRBD1 covers 9 bases. Germline V gene lookup returns CDR1 SGHRS and CDR2 YFSETQ. Unmatched junction bases numbered 11, after V lost 0 bases and J lost 4 bases. The CDR3 is 18 residues long. Written as DNA, the CDR3 is TGCGCCAGCAGCTTGGATCCTCCGGGACAGGGAGGCGGAAACACCATATATTTT. Encoded protein: CASSLDPPGQGGGNTIYF.

This CDR3 reads CASSVSGGIFEQFF. CDR3 DNA: TGCGCCAGCAGCGTAAGCGGGGGAATATTTGAGCAGTTCTTC. The chain employs TRBV5-1 and TRBJ2-1, with TRBD2 matching 8 bases. This CDR3 is built from 14 residues. CDR1 and CDR2 (germline): SGHRS, YFSETQ. Germline trimming cut 4 bases from V and 9 bases from J; bases unmatched to any gene: 9.

This clonotype showed up many times. The chain combines TRBV12-3 or TRBV12-4 with TRBJ1-1; D may be TRBD1 (6 bases). With 6 bases removed from V and 6 bases from J, the gap between germline ends came to 17 bases. The CDR3 is made up of 14 amino acids. The CDR3 here is CASRTQLRGSEAFF. The CDR3 DNA sequence: TGTGCCAGCAGGACTCAACTCAGGGGCTCTGAAGCTTTCTTT.

The rearrangement uses TRBV30 and TRBJ2-5; the match to TRBD1 covers 7 bases. J was trimmed by 0 bases and V by 5 bases; bases with no gene match: 0. CDR3 size: 12 residues. Per germline, CDR1 GTSNPN and CDR2 SVGIG (reference sequence). The CDR3 is CAWDRDQETQYF. Here the CDR3 DNA reads TGTGCCTGGGACAGGGACCAAGAGACCCAGTACTTC.

This clonotype was picked up a small number of times. The chain joins TRBV12-3 or TRBV12-4 to TRBJ2-7, with 8 bases matching TRBD2. Trimming cost V 6 bases and J 6 bases; bases outside gene matches: 16. The CDR3 runs to 16 residues. The CDR3, as DNA: TGTGCCAGCAGCTCTCCGGCGGGAGGCCCCCCCCGCGAGCAGTACTTC. As protein: CASSSPAGGPPREQYF.

This clonotype was detected a few times. The gene calls are TRBV18 and TRBJ1-2; D perhaps matches TRBD1 (5 bases). CDR3 length: 18 amino acids. Germline CDR1 and CDR2: KGHSH and LQKENI. V was cut by 2 bases and J by 6 bases, with 25 bases left in between. The CDR3 DNA sequence: TGTGCCAGCTCACCATTACCCTTCCAGAAGACCCGGGGCGATGGCTACACCTTC. As protein: CASSPLPFQKTRGDGYTF.